These T cell receptor beta chains were read from a single sample in a study of T cells in Graves' hyperthyroidism and ophthalmopathy. TCRdb reanalysed the multiplex PCR reads using MiXCR and keeps one entry per CDR3 protein. The sample holds roughly 640,000 distinct CDR3 sequences; 16% are singletons and the top ten take roughly 3.5%. Specimen: blood. Receptor source: a woman aged 40 to 50 with Graves' ophthalmopathy. The CDR3 runs from the conserved cysteine through the conserved F or W. D genes are given only for firm matches. Where a row states a size, it is once, few, many or the class of an expanded clone; other rows omit it.

18,TRBD1,many,TRBJ2-3,TRBV12-3/TRBV12-4,TGTGCCAGCACCTCACTACGAGGGGGCCTACTTGGGTCAGATACGCAGTATTTT,CASTSLRGGLLGSDTQYF
14,NA,many,TRBJ2-5,TRBV28,TGTGCCAGCAGTCCCTATGTACAGCAAGAGACCCAGTACTTC,CASSPYVQQETQYF
16,NA,NA,TRBJ2-1,TRBV11-2,TGTGCCAGCAGCTTACGTGTGCAGCGATACTACAATGAGCAGTTCTTC,CASSLRVQRYYNEQFF
16,NA,many,TRBJ2-1,TRBV6-1,TGTGCCAGCAGTGAATATGCGAGCAGCTCCTACAATGAGCAGTTCTTC,CASSEYASSSYNEQFF
14,NA,many,TRBJ1-1,TRBV30,TGTGCCCAGAATGTCAACAGGGAAGTTCCTGAAGCTTTCTTT,CAQNVNREVPEAFF
13,NA,many,TRBJ1-5,TRBV20-1,TGCAGTGCTACCGGGTCGGGCAATCAGCCCCAGCATTTT,CSATGSGNQPQHF
14,TRBD1,NA,TRBJ2-7,TRBV28,TGTGCCAGCCGGACAGGGGCGAGCTCCTACGAGCAGTACTTC,CASRTGASSYEQYF
16,TRBD2,NA,TRBJ2-5,TRBV6-2/TRBV6-3,TGTGCCAGCAGGCTAGCGGGGGGAACGAAGGGGGAGACCCAGTACTTC,CASRLAGGTKGETQYF
15,NA,NA,TRBJ1-1,TRBV19,TGTGCCAGTAGTAAGGTCGGACACCTGAACACTGAAGCTTTCTTT,CASSKVGHLNTEAFF
14,NA,NA,TRBJ2-7,TRBV11-2,TGTGCCAGCAGCTTATCCGGTGTCTCCTGGGAGCAGTACTTC,CASSLSGVSWEQYF
14,NA,many,TRBJ1-5,TRBV18,TGTGCCAGCTCACCAGCTTCAGGGAATCAGCCCCAGCATTTT,CASSPASGNQPQHF
15,NA,many,TRBJ2-7,TRBV28,TGTGCCAGCAGTTGGGGCCATACAAGGGCCTACGAGCAGTACTTC,CASSWGHTRAYEQYF
13,NA,many,TRBJ1-1,TRBV5-1,TGCGCCAGCACCTTCAGCGGGGACACTGAAGCTTTCTTT,CASTFSGDTEAFF
15,NA,many,TRBJ2-1,TRBV28,TGTGCCAGCAGTTTTAGCTCAGCGGGCTACAATGAGCAGTTCTTC,CASSFSSAGYNEQFF
15,NA,few,TRBJ1-3,TRBV20-1,TGCAGTGCAAACTCTCCGACAGACTCTGGAAACACCATATATTTT,CSANSPTDSGNTIYF
15,TRBD1,once,TRBJ2-1,TRBV2,TGTGCCAGCAGTGTCGACAGGGTGACCTACAATGAGCAGTTCTTC,CASSVDRVTYNEQFF
13,NA,many,TRBJ2-7,TRBV20-1,TGCAGTGCGGAGGGGTCGAGCTCCTACGAGCAGTACTTC,CSAEGSSSYEQYF
14,NA,few,TRBJ2-7,TRBV6-2/TRBV6-3,TGTGCCAGCAGTTACGGCCTAACTCTCTACGAGCAGTACTTC,CASSYGLTLYEQYF
17,NA,many,TRBJ2-7,TRBV2,TGTGCCAGCAGTGAACGCAGTCCGGCTACAGGGAGATACGAGCAGTACTTC,CASSERSPATGRYEQYF
15,TRBD2,NA,TRBJ2-5,TRBV3-1,TGTGCCAGCACGAGGTCAAGCGGGAGGAGAGAGACCCAGTACTTC,CASTRSSGRRETQYF
12,NA,many,TRBJ2-2,TRBV20-1,TGCAGTGCCAAGGGGGGCACCGGGGAGCTGTTTTTT,CSAKGGTGELFF
13,NA,many,TRBJ2-5,TRBV20-1,TGCAGTGCTAGGCGGACTAACCAAGAGACCCAGTACTTC,CSARRTNQETQYF
11,NA,NA,TRBJ2-2,TRBV7-9,TGTGCCAGCAGCGCGGTTGGGGAGCTGTTTTTT,CASSAVGELFF
17,TRBD1,many,TRBJ1-5,TRBV7-2,TGTGCCAGCAGCTCCCCCATGGGACAGGGGCGAAATCAGCCCCAGCATTTT,CASSSPMGQGRNQPQHF
15,NA,few,TRBJ2-1,TRBV7-9,TGTGCCAGCAGCTTAGCGGTAGTGAAGTACAATGAGCAGTTCTTC,CASSLAVVKYNEQFF
11,TRBD2,many,TRBJ2-3,TRBV2,TGTGCCAGAAGTAGCGGGAATACGCAGTATTTT,CARSSGNTQYF
16,NA,NA,TRBJ2-3,TRBV10-1,TGCGCCAGCAGTGATCGAGGGCCGGGGAGCACAGATACGCAGTATTTT,CASSDRGPGSTDTQYF
13,NA,NA,TRBJ1-2,TRBV11-2,TGTGCCAGCAGCTCCTCTATCTACTATGGCTACACCTTC,CASSSSIYYGYTF
15,NA,NA,TRBJ2-2,TRBV7-9,TGTGCCAGCAACCAGGGAATGTGGGACACCGGGGAGCTGTTTTTT,CASNQGMWDTGELFF
15,TRBD1,NA,TRBJ1-5,TRBV19,TGTGCCAGTAGTATTAGACAGGGAATCAATCAGCCCCAGCATTTT,CASSIRQGINQPQHF
15,NA,NA,TRBJ2-2,TRBV27,TGTGCCGGCAGTTTGGCACAGGGCCTTCCCGGGGAGCTGTTTTTT,CAGSLAQGLPGELFF
15,TRBD1,NA,TRBJ1-5,TRBV20-1,TGCAGTGCTAGAGATACCGGGACAGGGGTTCAGCCCCAGCATTTT,CSARDTGTGVQPQHF
12,TRBD1,many,TRBJ2-5,TRBV18,TGTGCCAGCACCGGACAGGGGGAGACCCAGTACTTC,CASTGQGETQYF
16,NA,few,TRBJ2-3,TRBV3-1,TGTGCCAGCAGCCAAGAAGCAACCTCTAGCACAGATACGCAGTATTTT,CASSQEATSSTDTQYF
15,NA,few,TRBJ1-5,TRBV3-1,TGTGCCAGCAGCCAAGATCCGGGGGGGAATCAGCCCCAGCATTTT,CASSQDPGGNQPQHF
16,TRBD2,NA,TRBJ2-5,TRBV7-8,TGTGCCAGCAGCCCTAAAGGGACTAGCGGCCAAGAGACCCAGTACTTC,CASSPKGTSGQETQYF
13,NA,NA,TRBJ2-1,TRBV28,TGTGCCAGCCTCTGGGGGAGCGGAGAGACCCAGTTCTTC,CASLWGSGETQFF
14,TRBD1,many,TRBJ2-1,TRBV18,TGTGCCAGCTCACTCGGGCAGGGGGCGACTGAGCAGTTCTTC,CASSLGQGATEQFF
13,NA,many,TRBJ1-1,TRBV5-1,TGCGCCAGCAGCTATGGAACGAACACTGAAGCTTTCTTT,CASSYGTNTEAFF
14,NA,few,TRBJ1-5,TRBV12-3/TRBV12-4,TGTGCCAGCAGTTTAGGGGAGCTAGATCAGCCCCAGCATTTT,CASSLGELDQPQHF
13,NA,few,TRBJ2-5,TRBV28,TGTGCCAGCACCATAGACAGTGGGGAGACCCAGTACTTC,CASTIDSGETQYF
15,TRBD2,NA,TRBJ2-1,TRBV4-1,TGCGCCAGCAGCCAACGGGAGGGCCTCGACAATGAGCAGTTCTTC,CASSQREGLDNEQFF
15,NA,NA,TRBJ2-1,TRBV9,TGTGCCAGCTCGTGGGGGTCCAGCTCCTACAATGAGCAGTTCTTC,CASSWGSSSYNEQFF
15,NA,NA,TRBJ2-5,TRBV7-9,TGTGCCAGCAGCTTACGCGGGACATATAAAGAGACCCAGTACTTC,CASSLRGTYKETQYF
14,NA,NA,TRBJ2-3,TRBV30,TGTGCCTGGAGTGTACAAGGGGGAGCAGATACGCAGTATTTT,CAWSVQGGADTQYF
14,TRBD1,many,TRBJ2-1,TRBV20-1,TGCAGTGCTAGTGCAGGGGGCGTAAACAATGAGCAGTTCTTC,CSASAGGVNNEQFF
17,TRBD1,NA,TRBJ1-1,TRBV5-1,TGCGCCAGCAGCTTGGTAGGGGGCTTCGCAGGGAACACTGAAGCTTTCTTT,CASSLVGGFAGNTEAFF
13,NA,many,TRBJ1-2,TRBV27,TGTGCCAGCAGTACCAGGGCTAACTATGGCTACACCTTC,CASSTRANYGYTF
16,NA,few,TRBJ2-7,TRBV6-1,TGTGCCAGCAGAGGCAATTTAAACCAACTCTCCTACGAGCAGTACTTC,CASRGNLNQLSYEQYF
15,TRBD1,many,TRBJ2-7,TRBV10-3,TGTGCCATCAGTGAGTCGCTGGGACAGTTTTACGAGCAGTACTTC,CAISESLGQFYEQYF
12,NA,many,TRBJ1-5,TRBV12-3/TRBV12-4,TGTGCCAGCAGTTCAACCAATCAGCCCCAGCATTTT,CASSSTNQPQHF
14,NA,NA,TRBJ2-2,TRBV7-3,TGTGCCAGCAGCCCCACAGGCTACACCGGGGAGCTGTTTTTT,CASSPTGYTGELFF